The entry that follows covers one T cell receptor (beta chain) sequence. The sample originates from a study of blood T cell repertoires in COVID-19. Across the study: PBMCs, B-cell-depleted T cells, or T cells were the source of the cDNA or gDNA that made up the material.

Clones were read by immunoSEQ multiplex PCR, and TCRdb kept only the in-frame ones, dropping some. Of over 90,000 clones listed, more than 70% are singletons. The CDR3 covers 15 residues. V was clipped by 5 bases and J by 0 bases, with 11 bases between them. CDR1 and CDR2 (germline): SGHAT, FQNNGV. The clonotype was recovered from a human donor in a cohort sampled during active COVID-19. The specimen sequenced was peripheral blood. This chain uses TRBV11-2 with TRBJ1-3; D might be TRBD1 (6 bases). The CDR3 loop is CASSPRGYSGNTIYF. The CDR3 coding sequence is TGTGCCAGCAGCCCCAGGGGATACTCTGGAAACACCATATATTTT.